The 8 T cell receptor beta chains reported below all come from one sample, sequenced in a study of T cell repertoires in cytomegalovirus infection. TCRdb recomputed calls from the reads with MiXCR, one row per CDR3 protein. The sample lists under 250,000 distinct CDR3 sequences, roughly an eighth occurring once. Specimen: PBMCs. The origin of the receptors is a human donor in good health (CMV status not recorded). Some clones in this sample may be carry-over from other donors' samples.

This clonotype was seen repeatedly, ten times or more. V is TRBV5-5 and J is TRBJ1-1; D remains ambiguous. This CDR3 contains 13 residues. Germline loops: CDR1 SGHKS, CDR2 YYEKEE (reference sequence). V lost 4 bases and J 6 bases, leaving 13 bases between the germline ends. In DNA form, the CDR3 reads TGTGCCAGCAGCCGGACCGTCACAGCTGAAGCTTTCTTT. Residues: CASSRTVTAEAFF.

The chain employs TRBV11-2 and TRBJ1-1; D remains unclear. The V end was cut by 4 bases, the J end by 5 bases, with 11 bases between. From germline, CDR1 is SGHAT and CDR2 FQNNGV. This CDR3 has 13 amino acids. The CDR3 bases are TGTGCCAGCAGCTGGCAGAGGCAAACTGAAGCTTTCTTT. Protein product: CASSWQRQTEAFF.

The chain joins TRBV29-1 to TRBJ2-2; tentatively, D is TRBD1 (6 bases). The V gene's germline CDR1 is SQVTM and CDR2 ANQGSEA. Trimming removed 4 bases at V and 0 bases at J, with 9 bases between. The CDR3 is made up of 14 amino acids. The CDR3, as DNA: TGCAGCGTTGCTGGGACATCGAACACCGGGGAGCTGTTTTTT. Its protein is CSVAGTSNTGELFF.

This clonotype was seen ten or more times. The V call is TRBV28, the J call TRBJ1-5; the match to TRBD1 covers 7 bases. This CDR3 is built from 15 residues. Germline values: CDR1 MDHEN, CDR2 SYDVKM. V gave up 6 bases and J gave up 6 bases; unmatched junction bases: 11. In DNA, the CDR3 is TGTGCCAGCAGATGGGACAGTGGAACGAGTCAGCCCCAGCATTTT. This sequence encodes CASRWDSGTSQPQHF.

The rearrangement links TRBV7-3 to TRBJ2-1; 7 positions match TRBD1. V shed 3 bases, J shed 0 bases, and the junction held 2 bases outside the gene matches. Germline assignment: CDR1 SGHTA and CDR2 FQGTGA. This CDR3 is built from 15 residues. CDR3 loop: CASSFDRVSYNEQFF. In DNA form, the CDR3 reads TGTGCCAGCAGCTTCGACAGGGTCTCCTACAATGAGCAGTTCTTC.

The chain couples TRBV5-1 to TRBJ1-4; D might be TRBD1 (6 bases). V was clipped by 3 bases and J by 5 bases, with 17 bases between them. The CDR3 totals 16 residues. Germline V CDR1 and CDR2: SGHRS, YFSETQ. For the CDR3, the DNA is TGCGCCAGCAGCTACCCACCGGGGGGCGGGAATGAAAAACTGTTTTTT. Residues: CASSYPPGGGNEKLFF.

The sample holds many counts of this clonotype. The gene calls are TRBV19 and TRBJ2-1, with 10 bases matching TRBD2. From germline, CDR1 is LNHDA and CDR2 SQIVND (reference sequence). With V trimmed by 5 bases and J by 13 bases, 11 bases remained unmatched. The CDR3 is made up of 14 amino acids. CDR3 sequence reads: CASSDLAGEEPQFF. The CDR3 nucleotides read TGTGCCAGTAGTGATCTAGCGGGAGAGGAACCACAGTTCTTC.

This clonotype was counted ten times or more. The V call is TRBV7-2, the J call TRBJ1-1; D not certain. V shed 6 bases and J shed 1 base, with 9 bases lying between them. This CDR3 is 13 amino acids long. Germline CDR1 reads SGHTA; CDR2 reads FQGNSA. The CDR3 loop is CASSLTANTEAFF. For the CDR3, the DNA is TGTGCCAGCAGTTTGACTGCGAACACTGAAGCTTTCTTT.